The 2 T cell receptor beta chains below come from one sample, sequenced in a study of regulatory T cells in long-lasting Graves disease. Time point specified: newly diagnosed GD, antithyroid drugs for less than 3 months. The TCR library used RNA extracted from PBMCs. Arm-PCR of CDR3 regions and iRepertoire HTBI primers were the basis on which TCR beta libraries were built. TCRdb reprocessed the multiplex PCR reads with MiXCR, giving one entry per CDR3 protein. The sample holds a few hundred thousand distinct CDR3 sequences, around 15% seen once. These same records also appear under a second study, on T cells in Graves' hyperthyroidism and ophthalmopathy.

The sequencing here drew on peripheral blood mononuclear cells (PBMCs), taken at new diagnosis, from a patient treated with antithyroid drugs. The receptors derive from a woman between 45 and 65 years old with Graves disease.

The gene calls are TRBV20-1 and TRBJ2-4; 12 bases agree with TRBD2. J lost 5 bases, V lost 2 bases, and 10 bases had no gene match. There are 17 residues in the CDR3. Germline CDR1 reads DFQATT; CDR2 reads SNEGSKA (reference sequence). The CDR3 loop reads CSARRFTSGRIQNIQYF. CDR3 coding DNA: TGCAGTGCTAGAAGGTTTACTAGCGGGAGGATCCAAAACATTCAGTACTTC.

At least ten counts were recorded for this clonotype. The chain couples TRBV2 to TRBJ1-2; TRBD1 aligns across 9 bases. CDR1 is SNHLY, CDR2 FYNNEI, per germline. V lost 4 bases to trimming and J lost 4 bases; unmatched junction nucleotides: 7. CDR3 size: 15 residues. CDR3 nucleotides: TGTGCCAGCAGTGCTACGGGACAGGGATTCTATGGCTACACCTTC. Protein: CASSATGQGFYGYTF.